These 24 T cell receptor beta chains came from one sample sequenced in a study of T cell responses to AZD1222 COVID-19 vaccine. Profiled with immunoSEQ multiplex PCR; TCRdb holds only in-frame clones, not every one. The profile shows roughly 200,000 clones, about 90% of them singletons. The input for sequencing was peripheral blood, taken on day 0 of AZD1222 vaccination. Receptors were obtained from an adult in good health.

V is TRBV19 and J is TRBJ1-5; D unclear. From germline, CDR1 is LNHDA and CDR2 SQIVND (reference sequence). The CDR3 runs 14 residues. V dropped 3 bases and J dropped 6 bases, with 12 bases sitting between them. CDR3 bases: TGTGCCAGTAGTATGGGTACCGGGAGTCAGCCCCAGCATTTT. Residues: CASSMGTGSQPQHF. Filled out from reference TRBV19 and TRBJ1-5, the complete variable domain reads DGGITQSPKYLFRKEGQNVTLSCEQNLNHDAMYWYRQDPGQGLRLIYYSQIVNDFQKGDIAEGYSVSREKKESFPLTVTSAQKNPTAFYLCASSMGTGSQPQHFGDGTRLSIL.

This clone has ten or more counts. The V call is TRBV5-6, the J call TRBJ1-1; D is ambiguous. V lost 5 bases to trimming and J lost 7 bases, with 12 bases between them. The CDR3 is 12 residues long. Germline loops: CDR1 SGHDT, CDR2 YYEEEE. CDR3 nucleotides: TGTGCCAGCAGTCTGTCGGCAGATGAAGCTTTCTTT. Translated: CASSLSADEAFF.

V gene TRBV5-1 combines with J gene TRBJ2-2, with 12 positions matching TRBD2. The germline V gene encodes CDR1 SGHRS and CDR2 YFSETQ. The CDR3 is 19 amino acids. Trimming at V came to 2 bases and at J to 3 bases, leaving 11 bases not matched to a gene. The CDR3: CASSFRPLAGGPYTGELFF. CDR3 bases: TGCGCCAGCAGCTTTAGGCCCCTAGCGGGGGGGCCTTACACCGGGGAGCTGTTTTTT.

The rearrangement links TRBV19 to TRBJ1-1, with a tentative D call TRBD1 (5 bases). Germline CDR1 is LNHDA and CDR2 is SQIVND (reference sequence). CDR3 length: 13 amino acids. The ends were cut back, 5 bases at V and 7 bases at J, with 14 bases in the middle. The CDR3 DNA is TGTGCCAGTAGTGGACACCAGGGTAATGAAGCTTTCTTT. Translating gives CASSGHQGNEAFF.

The V call is TRBV6-5, the J call TRBJ2-2; D ambiguous. The V end lost 5 bases, the J end lost 2 bases, and 9 bases lay between the germline ends. The CDR3 covers 14 residues. Germline V gene lookup returns CDR1 MNHEY and CDR2 SVGAGI. Here the CDR3 reads CASSLDPNTGELFF. Written as DNA, the CDR3 is TGTGCCAGCAGTCTCGACCCAAACACCGGGGAGCTGTTTTTT.

This clone was detected only a few times. The chain has TRBV24-1 and TRBJ1-1; D is possibly TRBD1 (5 bases). V gave up 3 bases and J gave up 5 bases, with 6 bases separating them. This CDR3 comprises 12 residues. Germline CDR1 KGHDR, CDR2 SFDVKD. The CDR3 DNA is TGTGCCACCAGTGATGGGGGAACTGAAGCTTTCTTT. Protein sequence: CATSDGGTEAFF.

The chain joins TRBV6-6 to TRBJ2-1; 7 nucleotides line up with TRBD1. CDR1 and CDR2 from the germline V gene are MNHNY and SVGAGI (reference sequence). Unmatched junction bases numbered 4, after V lost 4 bases and J lost 1 base. This CDR3 spans 15 amino acids. The CDR3, as DNA: TGTGCCAGCAGTTCCGGGACAGCTTCCTACAATGAGCAGTTCTTC. Amino acid sequence: CASSSGTASYNEQFF.

This CDR3 reads CASSSYRGRGNEKLFF. The CDR3 nucleotides are TGTGCCAGCAGTTCCTACCGCGGGAGGGGTAATGAAAAACTGTTTTTT. The chain employs TRBV27 and TRBJ1-4; tentative D call: TRBD1 (5 bases). This CDR3 contains 16 residues. Germline V gene sequence: CDR1 MNHEY, CDR2 SMNVEV (reference sequence). With 4 bases removed from V and 4 bases from J, the gap between germline ends came to 16 bases. The complete variable domain, with remaining parts taken from reference TRBV27 and TRBJ1-4, reads EAQVTQNPRYLITVTGKKLTVTCSQNMNHEYMSWYRQDPGLGLRQIYYSMNVEVTDKGDVPEGYKVSRKEKRNFPLILESPSPNQTSLYFCASSSYRGRGNEKLFFGSGTQLSVL.

CDR3 sequence reads: CASSKDRTGSPWPYNEQFF. The CDR3 coding sequence is TGTGCCAGCAGCAAAGATAGGACAGGGAGCCCGTGGCCCTACAATGAGCAGTTCTTC. V gene TRBV21-1 combines with J gene TRBJ2-1; TRBD1, the D gene given by the table, was not confirmed from the DNA. TRBV21-1 is annotated as a pseudogene. The CDR3 extends over 19 amino acids.

This rearrangement joins TRBV7-8 to TRBJ1-4; D unresolved. Trimming cost V 1 base and J 10 bases, with 13 bases left between them. CDR3 length equals 14 residues. Germline loops: CDR1 SGHVS, CDR2 FQNEAQ. CDR3 sequence (DNA): TGTGCCAGCAGCTTAGAGTTCATGCGCGGAAAACTGTTTTTT. Its protein product is CASSLEFMRGKLFF.

The genes are TRBV13 and TRBJ1-2; TRBD1 matches at 9 bases. CDR1 and CDR2 (germline): PRHDT, FYEKMQ (reference sequence). V dropped 4 bases and J dropped 8; count of bases not matched to a gene: 8. This CDR3 has 14 residues. The CDR3 spells CASSSTGQGAGYTF. Here the CDR3 DNA reads TGTGCCAGCAGCTCCACGGGACAGGGAGCCGGCTACACCTTC.

This chain links TRBV7-2 with TRBJ2-3; D unresolved. CDR1 SGHTA and CDR2 FQGNSA come from the germline V gene. The CDR3 extends over 16 amino acids. Deletions cut 6 bases from V and 0 bases from J, with 16 bases between. Here the CDR3 reads CASSLGGSTSTDTQYF. CDR3 DNA: TGTGCCAGCAGTTTGGGCGGAAGCACGAGCACAGATACGCAGTATTTT.

V is TRBV20-1 and J is TRBJ2-5; no definite D call. Germline assignment: CDR1 DFQATT and CDR2 SNEGSKA (reference sequence). CDR3 length equals 13 residues. The V end was cut by 3 bases, the J end by 5 bases, with 13 bases between. The CDR3 nucleotides are TGCAGTGCTAGTGATCCGGCGCGGGAGACCCAGTACTTC. Translated, it gives CSASDPARETQYF.

V gene TRBV12-5 combines with J gene TRBJ1-5; TRBD1 agrees at 7 bases. The CDR3 sequence is 16 residues long. Looked up from germline, CDR1 is LGHNT and CDR2 is FRNRAP. The ends lost 4 bases at V and 6 bases at J; junction bases unmatched: 12. This CDR3 is CASGSVGQGGFQPQHF. Written as DNA, the CDR3 is TGTGCTAGTGGTTCGGTGGGGCAGGGGGGTTTTCAGCCCCAGCATTTT.

CDR3 amino acids: CAISMTVNTEAFF. In nucleotides, the CDR3 is TGTGCCATCAGCATGACAGTAAACACTGAAGCTTTCTTT. The chain uses TRBV10-3 and TRBJ1-1; tentative D call: TRBD1 (5 bases). The CDR3 loop spans 13 amino acids. The V gene lost 6 bases and the J gene lost 2 bases, with 10 bases spanning the gap. Germline lookup yields CDR1 ENHRY and CDR2 SYGVKD.

CDR3 loop: CASSQGDTQYF. CDR3 sequence (DNA): TGTGCCAGCAGCCAAGGGGATACGCAGTATTTT. The chain uses TRBV3-1 (or the pseudogene TRBV3-2) and TRBJ2-3; D is uncertain. The CDR3 has 11 residues. Between the trimmed V and J ends, which lost 1 base and 6 bases, there was a span of 2 bases. CDR1 and CDR2 (germline): LGHDT, YNNKEL (reference sequence).

V and J are TRBV15 and TRBJ1-1, with a weak D call TRBD1 (6 bases). V gave up 0 bases and J gave up 0 bases, with 14 bases separating them. Germline values: CDR1 LNHNV, CDR2 YYDKDF (reference sequence). This CDR3 spans 17 amino acids. The CDR3: CATSRDALGGLNTEAFF. The CDR3 DNA reads TGTGCCACCAGCAGAGACGCTTTAGGGGGGCTGAACACTGAAGCTTTCTTT.

This clone is a singleton in its sample. The chain joins TRBV5-5 to TRBJ2-7; a possible D gene is TRBD2 (6 bases). Germline V gene lookup returns CDR1 SGHKS and CDR2 YYEKEE (reference sequence). This CDR3 region has 14 residues. The germline V and J ends were trimmed by 3 bases and 6 bases, with 16 bases remaining between them. The CDR3 DNA is TGTGCCAGCAGCTCTGACCGGGGGTGGACCGAGCAGTACTTC. Translated: CASSSDRGWTEQYF.

The V gene is TRBV3-1 (or the pseudogene TRBV3-2), the J gene TRBJ2-1; 7 nucleotides line up with TRBD2. The V and J ends lost 1 base and 8 bases, in that order; junction bases with no gene match: 11. The CDR3 runs 16 residues. Germline V gene sequence: CDR1 LGHDT, CDR2 YNNKEL (reference sequence). For the CDR3, the DNA is TGTGCCAGCAGCCAAGGACTAAGGGGAGGGAACGATGAGCAGTTCTTC. Amino acids: CASSQGLRGGNDEQFF.

The rearrangement uses TRBV9 and TRBJ2-5; 8 bases are shared with TRBD1. The length of the CDR3 is 15 residues. Per germline, CDR1 SGDLS and CDR2 YYNGEE. The ends lost 0 bases at V and 5 bases at J; junction bases unmatched: 6. The CDR3 loop reads CASSVEGQGGETQYF. Written as DNA, the CDR3 is TGTGCCAGCAGCGTAGAAGGACAGGGAGGCGAGACCCAGTACTTC.

This rearrangement joins TRBV15 to TRBJ1-2; TRBD1 is a possible D gene (6 bases). The germline V and J ends were trimmed by 0 bases and 6 bases, with 17 bases remaining between them. The CDR3 is 16 residues long. In germline, CDR1 is LNHNV, CDR2 YYDKDF (reference sequence). This CDR3 is CATSRDREWGADGYTF. The CDR3 DNA sequence: TGTGCCACCAGCAGAGATAGGGAGTGGGGGGCAGATGGCTACACCTTC.

The J gene is TRBJ2-2, the V gene TRBV12-3 or TRBV12-4; D tentatively reads TRBD1 or TRBD2 (6 bases each). V gave up 11 bases and J gave up 5 bases, with 12 bases separating them. The length of the CDR3 is 12 residues. CDR3 nucleotides: TGTGCCGGAGGGGGTATTACCGGGGAGCTGTTTTTT. It specifies CAGGGITGELFF.

The chain combines TRBV5-1 with TRBJ2-7; tentative D call: TRBD1 (5 bases). V was cut by 0 bases and J by 3 bases, with 16 bases left in between. CDR1 is SGHRS and CDR2 is YFSETQ in the germline V gene. This CDR3 region has 16 residues. CDR3 DNA sequence: TGCGCCAGCAGCTTGGAGGCAGGGCGAAATTACTACGAGCAGTACTTC. Its protein product is CASSLEAGRNYYEQYF. Using reference TRBV5-1 and TRBJ2-7 for the parts outside the CDR3, the full variable domain is KAGVTQTPRYLIKTRGQQVTLSCSPISGHRSVSWYQQTPGQGLQFLFEYFSETQRNKGNFPGRFSGRQFSNSRSEMNVSTLELGDSALYLCASSLEAGRNYYEQYFGPGTRLTVT.

This clone was seen just once. A junction boundary mismatches the germline segment, possibly from a read error. V and J are TRBV3-1 (or the pseudogene TRBV3-2) and TRBJ2-7, with TRBD2 as a possible D gene (7 bases). Germline V CDR1 and CDR2: LGHDT, YNNKEL (reference sequence). This CDR3 spans 14 amino acids. The CDR3 protein is CASSKEGGAYEQYF. In DNA, the CDR3 is TGTGCCAGCAGCAAAGAAGGGGGGGCCTACGAGCAGTACTTC.